Sequencing of this TCR beta chain was carried out in a study of cytomegalovirus exposure and HLA in healthy donors. Study-level points and caveats: In vitro testing confirmed three CMV-associated chains as specific for CMV antigens. For presence/absence analyses, sequencing depth was assumed to be roughly uniform across donors. Despite most TCR sequences being rare, some public TCRs occurred in many donors.

The CDR3 is 14 amino acids. CDR1 and CDR2 (germline): MNHEY, SVGAGI. Trimming took 6 bases from V and 4 from J; bases not matched to a gene: 5. A multiplex PCR was run with 60 Vbeta primers and 13 Jbeta primers. As handled by the study authors: Among the unique TCR beta chains that a later analysis counted, about 81 million in all, roughly 11 million were shared. Sequencing was performed with immunoSEQ multiplex PCR; in TCRdb, only in-frame clones are kept and a portion is missing. V, J and clone size were drawn from that table, and D and trimming were deduced from the DNA. Its table lists 93,000 or so clones. Worth noting for this clone: The antigen remains undetermined.

The J gene is TRBJ2-7, the V gene TRBV6-5, with TRBD1 matching over 11 bases. This receptor was identified in a man in his forties in good health and CMV-seronegative. Input material: PBMCs. The CDR3 is CASRVGQGEYEQYF. CDR3 DNA sequence: TGTGCCAGCAGGGTGGGACAGGGGGAATACGAGCAGTACTTC.